These 3 T cell receptor beta chains share one sample of origin, sequenced in a study of STAT5B mutations in CD4+ large granular lymphocyte leukemia. Measured with immunoSEQ multiplex PCR; TCRdb has only the in-frame clones, and not every one. This repertoire shows 37,000 or so clones, about four fifths found once; its top ten account for 0.3% to 0.35%. Sequencing was done on a sample of CD4+ T cells from blood buffy coats. The receptors shown here come from a human donor in good health.

The chain uses TRBV5-6 and TRBJ1-2; the D gene is possibly TRBD1 (5 bases). Germline loops: CDR1 SGHDT, CDR2 YYEEEE. This CDR3 region has 14 residues. Between the trimmed V and J ends, which lost 3 bases and 0 bases, there was a span of 9 bases. CDR3 in amino acids: CASSSGQANYGYTF. The CDR3 region has the DNA TGTGCCAGCAGCTCCGGACAAGCTAACTATGGCTACACCTTC. The complete variable domain, with remaining parts taken from reference TRBV5-6 and TRBJ1-2, reads DAGVTQSPTHLIKTRGQQVTLRCSPKSGHDTVSWYQQALGQGPQFIFQYYEEEERQRGNFPDRFSGHQFPNYSSELNVNALLLGDSALYLCASSSGQANYGYTFGSGTRLTVV.

This clone came up once. The chain employs TRBV10-3 and TRBJ2-6; D unresolved. The CDR3 extends over 14 amino acids. Germline-derived CDR1 and CDR2 are ENHRY and SYGVKD. The V and J ends lost 4 bases and 0 bases respectively, with 4 bases between them. The CDR3 sequence: CAISGASGANVLTF. CDR3 DNA: TGTGCCATCAGTGGAGCCTCTGGGGCCAACGTCCTGACTTTC.

The chain is built from TRBV14 and TRBJ1-1, with 10 bases aligning to TRBD1. The CDR3 consists of 17 residues. V dropped 1 base and J dropped 4; count of bases not matched to a gene: 9. Germline V gives CDR1 SGHDN, CDR2 FVKESK. The CDR3 sequence: CASSQGNLWTGGTEAFF. CDR3 nucleotides: TGTGCCAGCAGCCAAGGTAATCTTTGGACAGGGGGCACTGAAGCTTTCTTT.